Below are 21 T cell receptor beta chains sequenced from a single sample in a study of cytomegalovirus exposure and HLA in healthy donors. Use of 60 Vbeta and 13 Jbeta primers characterized the PCR. Measured with immunoSEQ multiplex PCR; TCRdb has only the in-frame clones, and not every one. The sample yields roughly 100,000 clones, 12% seen once. Sample: PBMCs. Receptors were obtained from a middle-aged man in good health and CMV-seropositive.

The table lists this clone with a few counts. The chain recombines TRBV9 with TRBJ2-7, with D hard to call. The germline gives CDR1 SGDLS, CDR2 YYNGEE. This CDR3 spans 14 amino acids. Trimming left V 4 bases short and J 0 bases short, with 11 bases between. DNA of the CDR3: TGTGCCAGCAGCCCCCGACAAGGCTCCTACGAGCAGTACTTC. As protein: CASSPRQGSYEQYF.

V and J are TRBV18 and TRBJ2-5; no definite D call. Trimming took 7 bases from V and 0 from J, leaving 9 bases between them. Germline CDR1 reads KGHSH; CDR2 reads LQKENI. This CDR3 has 13 residues. The CDR3 loop is CASFRGYQETQYF. DNA for the CDR3: TGTGCCAGCTTCCGCGGTTACCAAGAGACCCAGTACTTC.

The rearrangement joins TRBV18 to TRBJ1-2; TRBD1 matches 9 bases. The CDR3 is 15 residues long. Germline V gives CDR1 KGHSH, CDR2 LQKENI. Germline trimming cut 3 bases from V and 7 bases from J; bases unmatched to any gene: 9. This chain's CDR3 is CASSPNRDRVCGYTF. The CDR3 coding sequence is TGTGCCAGCTCACCGAACCGGGACAGGGTCTGTGGCTACACCTTC.

This clone was seen a few times. The V call is TRBV29-1, the J call TRBJ2-5; tentative D call: TRBD2 (6 bases). V shed 0 bases and J shed 5 bases, with 19 bases lying between them. This CDR3 spans 16 amino acids. Per the germline V gene, CDR1 is SQVTM and CDR2 is ANQGSEA. The CDR3 DNA reads TGCAGCGTTGAAGATTCCCTTCTAGCGATAGAGGAGACCCAGTACTTC. This codes for CSVEDSLLAIEETQYF.

The chain couples TRBV2 to TRBJ1-4, with 10 bases aligning to TRBD1. Germline V CDR1 and CDR2: SNHLY, FYNNEI. V shed 6 bases and J 7 bases; nucleotides not matched to a gene: 5. The CDR3 contains 14 residues. In DNA, the CDR3 is TGTGCCAGCAGCCGGGACAGGGGAGGTGAAAAACTGTTTTTT. As protein: CASSRDRGGEKLFF.

The CDR3 is CASSFGLATDTDTQYF. In nucleotides, the CDR3 is TGTGCCAGCAGCTTCGGACTAGCGACAGACACAGATACGCAGTATTTT. The chain joins TRBV5-4 to TRBJ2-3, with 9 bases that match TRBD2. The CDR3 runs to 16 residues. Germline V gene data show CDR1 as SGHNT and CDR2 as YYREEE (reference sequence). J was trimmed by 2 bases and V by 2 bases; bases with no gene match: 6.

J is TRBJ2-7 and V is TRBV27; D is perhaps TRBD2 (6 bases). Trimming left V 1 base short and J 3 bases short, with 13 bases between. The CDR3 is 15 amino acids. Per the germline V gene, CDR1 is MNHEY and CDR2 is SMNVEV (reference sequence). The CDR3 loop is CASSLLGRDNYEQYF. The CDR3 bases are TGTGCCAGCAGTTTATTAGGGCGGGATAACTACGAGCAGTACTTC.

V is TRBV7-9 and J is TRBJ2-1; 13 bases map to TRBD2. The germline gives CDR1 SEHNR, CDR2 FQNEAQ (reference sequence). Trimming removed 8 bases from V and 4 bases from J; junction bases left unmatched: 11. This CDR3 has 17 residues. The chain's CDR3 is CASLTRTSGSRYNEQFF. As DNA, the CDR3 is TGTGCCAGCCTGACGAGGACTAGCGGGAGTCGTTACAATGAGCAGTTCTTC.

This clone occurred a few times. The chain carries TRBV28 and TRBJ2-7; TRBD2 matches at 10 bases. The trim removed 3 bases at V and 6 bases at J, leaving 8 bases unmatched. Germline-derived CDR1 and CDR2 are MDHEN and SYDVKM. The CDR3 sequence is 15 residues long. CDR3 sequence: CASSLGAGGPGEQYF. CDR3 nucleotide sequence: TGTGCCAGCAGTTTGGGAGCGGGAGGGCCTGGCGAGCAGTACTTC.

The CDR3 nucleotides read TGTGCCAGCAGCGTAGGGTCGGGTGGCTACACCTTC. The encoded protein is CASSVGSGGYTF. V usage is TRBV9 and J usage is TRBJ1-2; no definite D call. V was trimmed by 0 bases and J by 7 bases, leaving 7 bases between them. Germline values: CDR1 SGDLS, CDR2 YYNGEE. The CDR3 extends over 12 amino acids.

This clone turned up a few times. The chain employs TRBV25-1 and TRBJ2-1; 12 bases agree with TRBD1. Germline V gene lookup returns CDR1 MGHDK and CDR2 SYGVNS. With 3 bases clipped from V and 6 bases from J, the junction kept 12 bases outside the gene matches. The CDR3 is 18 residues long. The CDR3 protein is CASSDSAAGTGGLNEQFF. CDR3 DNA: TGTGCCAGCAGTGACTCGGCTGCCGGGACAGGGGGCCTCAATGAGCAGTTCTTC.

The chain couples TRBV6-6 to TRBJ2-3; maybe TRBD1 (6 bases). V lost 2 bases to trimming and J lost 4 bases, with 7 bases between them. The CDR3 consists of 13 residues. The germline V gene has CDR1 MNHNY and CDR2 SVGAGI (reference sequence). The CDR3 coding sequence is TGTGCCAGCAGTTACGGGGGCCCAGATACGCAGTATTTT. Its protein product is CASSYGGPDTQYF.

This clone came up a few times. The chain combines TRBV5-1 with TRBJ2-6; D unclear. Germline values: CDR1 SGHRS, CDR2 YFSETQ. Trimming left V 1 base short and J 3 bases short, with 5 bases between. CDR3 length: 14 residues. The CDR3 loop is CASSLTDGANVLTF. The DNA for the CDR3 is TGCGCCAGCAGCTTGACAGATGGGGCCAACGTCCTGACTTTC.

This clone has more than one count but fewer than ten. The rearrangement uses TRBV7-9 and TRBJ2-6, with D perhaps matching TRBD1 (5 bases). Per germline, CDR1 SEHNR and CDR2 FQNEAQ (reference sequence). CDR3 length: 13 amino acids. Trimming removed 1 base at V and 7 bases at J, with 5 bases between. This CDR3 reads CASSLGTANVLTF. As DNA, the CDR3 is TGTGCCAGCAGCTTAGGGACAGCCAACGTCCTGACTTTC. Using reference TRBV7-9 and TRBJ2-6 for the parts outside the CDR3, the full variable domain is DTGVSQNPRHKITKRGQNVTFRCDPISEHNRLYWYRQTLGQGPEFLTYFQNEAQLEKSRLLSDRFSAERPKGSFSTLEIQRTEQGDSAMYLCASSLGTANVLTFGAGSRLTVL.

This clone has a handful of counts. This rearrangement joins TRBV7-6 to TRBJ2-1; the D is unclear. Between the trimmed V and J ends, which lost 2 bases and 5 bases, there was a span of 7 bases. From germline, CDR1 is SGHVS and CDR2 FNYEAQ. The CDR3 contains 13 residues. The CDR3: CASSLQLDNEQFF. CDR3 bases: TGTGCCAGCAGCTTACAGCTAGACAATGAGCAGTTCTTC.

The V gene is TRBV6-5, the J gene TRBJ2-5, with 13 bases matching TRBD2. The CDR3 sequence is 16 residues long. Germline V lookup: CDR1 MNHEY, CDR2 SVGAGI. The V gene end was trimmed by 0 bases and the J gene end by 11 bases; junction bases not matched to a gene: 9. The CDR3 sequence: CASSYSRTSGSEEQYF. DNA for the CDR3: TGTGCCAGCAGTTACTCGAGGACTAGCGGGAGTGAGGAGCAGTACTTC.

The sample holds a few counts of this clone. Other DNA sequences from this sample encode an identical CDR3 as well. This chain joins TRBV6-6 and TRBJ1-1; the D gene is possibly TRBD1 (6 bases). Trimming pared 0 bases from V and 4 bases from J, leaving 6 bases between. Germline CDR1 MNHNY, CDR2 SVGAGI (reference sequence). This CDR3 region has 13 residues. The CDR3 bases are TGTGCCAGCAGTTACTCAGGGGGCACTGAAGCTTTCTTT. This translates into CASSYSGGTEAFF.

The table lists this clone with a few counts. The rearrangement joins TRBV6-5 to TRBJ1-5, with 7 positions matching TRBD1. The CDR3 sequence is 14 residues long. The V and J ends lost 4 bases and 3 bases, in that order; junction bases with no gene match: 3. CDR1 is MNHEY and CDR2 is SVGAGI in the germline V gene. CDR3: CASSSTGDNQPQHF. In DNA form, the CDR3 reads TGTGCCAGCAGTTCTACAGGGGACAATCAGCCCCAGCATTTT.

This chain joins TRBV5-1 and TRBJ2-1, with TRBD1 as a possible D gene (6 bases). V dropped 4 bases and J dropped 5 bases, with 10 bases sitting between them. Germline V lookup: CDR1 SGHRS, CDR2 YFSETQ. The CDR3 runs 13 residues. CDR3 sequence (DNA): TGCGCCAGCAGCCCCCGGGACAACAATGAGCAGTTCTTC. Its translation: CASSPRDNNEQFF.

This clone was detected only a few times. The chain couples TRBV5-1 to TRBJ2-2; TRBD2 matches at 14 bases. The CDR3 spans 16 residues. The V and J ends lost 2 bases and 8 bases, in that order; junction bases with no gene match: 5. Germline assignment: CDR1 SGHRS and CDR2 YFSETQ. CDR3 sequence (DNA): TGCGCCAGCAGCTTTGGGACTAGCGGGAGAAAGGGGGAGCTGTTTTTT. This encodes CASSFGTSGRKGELFF.

The V gene is TRBV5-1, the J gene TRBJ2-2, with unresolved D. CDR3 length equals 14 residues. The germline CDR1 and CDR2 sequences are SGHRS and YFSETQ. Trimming stripped 0 bases from V and 7 bases from J, with 10 bases between. CDR3 bases: TGCGCCAGCAGCTTGGGACTTGTTAGCGGGGAGCTGTTTTTT. It specifies CASSLGLVSGELFF.